This T cell receptor beta chain was observed in a study of blood T cell repertoires in COVID-19. Study-level background: Italy, Spain and the United States were the sources of the convalescent and acute COVID-19 samples.

Looked up from germline, CDR1 is SNHLY and CDR2 is FYNNEI. V was clipped by 0 bases and J by 7 bases, with 13 bases between them. This CDR3 comprises 15 residues. The method was immunoSEQ multiplex PCR; TCRdb's version includes in-frame clones alone and lacks a portion of them. The table includes approximately 45,000 clones, about nine tenths detected once. The clonotype was recovered from a human donor in a cohort sampled during active COVID-19. The genes are TRBV2 and TRBJ1-5; tentatively, D is TRBD1 (6 bases). The material sequenced was peripheral blood. The CDR3 protein is CASSEARGGAQPQHF. The CDR3 nucleotides are TGTGCCAGCAGTGAAGCGCGGGGGGGCGCCCAGCCCCAGCATTTT.